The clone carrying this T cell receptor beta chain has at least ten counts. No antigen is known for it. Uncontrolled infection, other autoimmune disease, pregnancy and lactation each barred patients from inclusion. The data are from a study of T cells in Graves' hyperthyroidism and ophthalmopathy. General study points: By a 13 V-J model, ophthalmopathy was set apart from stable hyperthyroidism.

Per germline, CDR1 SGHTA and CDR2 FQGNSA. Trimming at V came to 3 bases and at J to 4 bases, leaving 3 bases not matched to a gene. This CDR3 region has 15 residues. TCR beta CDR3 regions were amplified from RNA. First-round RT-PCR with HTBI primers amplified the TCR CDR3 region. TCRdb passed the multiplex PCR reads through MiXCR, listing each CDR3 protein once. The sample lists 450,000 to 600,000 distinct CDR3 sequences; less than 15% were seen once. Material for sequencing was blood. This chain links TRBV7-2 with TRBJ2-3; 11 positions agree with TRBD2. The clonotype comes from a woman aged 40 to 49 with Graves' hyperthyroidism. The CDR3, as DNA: TGTGCCAGCAGCTTTAGCGGGAGGGATTCAGATACGCAGTATTTT. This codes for CASSFSGRDSDTQYF. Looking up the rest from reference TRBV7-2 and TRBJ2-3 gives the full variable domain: GAGVSQSPSNKVTEKGKDVELRCDPISGHTALYWYRQSLGQGLEFLIYFQGNSAPDKSGLPSDRFSAERTGGSVSTLTIQRTQQEDSAVYLCASSFSGRDSDTQYFGPGTRLTVL.